These 25 T cell receptor beta chains were sequenced from one sample in a study of CD8+CD57+ T cells in acquired aplastic anemia. All sequencing subjects had displayed CD8+CD57+ cell expansion on flow cytometry. Profiling that covered TCR beta VDJ and CDR3 relied on genomic DNA as its template. TCRdb redid the calling of the reads with MiXCR, one entry per CDR3 protein. The table lists roughly 250,000 distinct CDR3 sequences, about 80% of them singletons. Sequenced material: sorted CD4+, CD8+, or CD8+CD57+ T cells (not recorded which) from PBMCs. Every receptor here comes from a human donor with aplastic anemia.

The J gene is TRBJ2-7, the V gene TRBV7-8; D is unresolved. CDR1 and CDR2 (germline): SGHVS, FQNEAQ. CDR3 length: 14 residues. The CDR3 is CASSLAPDGSAHSV. Here the CDR3 DNA reads TGTGCCAGCAGCTTGGCTCCAGACGGGTCCGCCCATTCCGTC.

A remark on this clonotype: Here the CDR3 omits its conserved ending phenylalanine or tryptophan, so a read error is the likely source. The limits of the CDR3 on the DNA are not certain, so only TCRdb's listed CDR3 is given. The rearrangement joins TRBV2 to TRBJ2-1; TRBD1, as called in the table, went unchecked against the DNA. Germline-derived CDR1 and CDR2 are SNHLY and FYNNEI. The CDR3 sequence runs 16 residues, both termini included. CDR3 residues: CASSELEPLLYEQYFI.

This clonotype appeared a single time. The conserved phenylalanine or tryptophan normally closing the CDR3 is absent here, so this likely arose from a read error. The DNA is omitted, as the CDR3 cannot be located on it reliably, and the CDR3 follows TCRdb's listing. The chain links TRBV10-3 to TRBJ2-1; the table's TRBD1 call for D was not verified on the DNA. The CDR3 is 13 residues long, counting both termini. Germline CDR1 is ENHRY and CDR2 is SYGVKD. CDR3 loop: CAISFRDKNDQLY.

The V gene is TRBV9, the J gene TRBJ2-3; 9 positions agree with TRBD2. With V trimmed by 4 bases and J by 13 bases, 13 bases remained unmatched. This CDR3 contains 14 residues. The V gene's germline CDR1 is SGDLS and CDR2 YYNGEE. CDR3 DNA sequence: TGTGCCAGCAGCTTAGCGGGAGACCCCTACACGGAGTATTTT. Encoded protein: CASSLAGDPYTEYF.

J is TRBJ2-5 and V is TRBV15; D might be TRBD1 (5 bases). Germline CDR1 and CDR2: LNHNV and YYDKDF (reference sequence). Trimming pared 0 bases from V and 5 bases from J, leaving 13 bases between. The CDR3 spans 15 residues. For the CDR3, the DNA is TGTGCCACCAGCAGAGACAGGGTAGATGGGGAGACCCAGTACTTC. Protein sequence: CATSRDRVDGETQYF.

This clonotype was seen only a few times. The gene calls are TRBV7-2 and TRBJ1-2, with TRBD1 matching 10 bases. CDR3 length: 14 residues. Germline loops: CDR1 SGHTA, CDR2 FQGNSA. With V trimmed by 4 bases and J by 12 bases, 11 bases remained unmatched. The CDR3: CASSSTGGIRGNTF. Written as DNA, the CDR3 is TGTGCCAGCAGCTCGACAGGGGGCATTCGTGGAAACACCTTC.

Turning to this clonotype: Compared with germline, one end of the junction differs, possibly owing to a read error. The chain has TRBV19 and TRBJ2-3, with 7 bases identical to TRBD2. The CDR3 has 14 amino acids. Germline V lookup: CDR1 LNHDA, CDR2 SQIVND (reference sequence). The CDR3 spells CASSIASGPYNQQF. Here the CDR3 DNA reads TGTGCCAGTAGTATAGCTAGCGGTCCCTACAATCAGCAGTTT.

On this clonotype: One end of the junction varies from germline; a read error may be responsible. The chain employs TRBV7-8 and TRBJ2-7; D gene uncertain. Germline loops: CDR1 SGHVS, CDR2 FQNEAQ. This CDR3 contains 13 residues. The DNA for the CDR3 is TGCGCCAGCAGCTTAGAGTACTCCTCCGATACGTACTTC. This codes for CASSLEYSSDTYF.

The chain employs TRBV24-1 and TRBJ1-1; 7 bases agree with TRBD1. CDR3 length equals 12 residues. J was trimmed by 6 bases and V by 3 bases; bases with no gene match: 0. Germline V gene lookup returns CDR1 KGHDR and CDR2 SFDVKD. CDR3 region: CATSDQGAEAFF. The CDR3 DNA reads TGTGCCACCAGTGATCAGGGGGCTGAAGCTTTCTTT.

This sequence joins TRBV20-1 and TRBJ1-2, with 9 nucleotides matching TRBD1. V lost 1 base, J lost 6 bases, and 6 bases stayed unmatched. Germline assignment: CDR1 DFQATT and CDR2 SNEGSKA (reference sequence). The CDR3 totals 14 residues. The CDR3 region is CSARARDRDNGYTF. Written as DNA, the CDR3 is TGCAGTGCTAGAGCTAGGGACAGGGACAATGGCTACACCTTC.

A remark on this clonotype: No conserved phenylalanine or tryptophan ends this CDR3, so it is likely a read error. The DNA is omitted, as the CDR3 cannot be located on it reliably, and the CDR3 follows TCRdb's listing. The rearrangement links TRBV19 to TRBJ2-1; the D segment call TRBD2 is taken from the table without a DNA check. The CDR3 spans 16 amino acids, including both terminal residues. Germline V gene data show CDR1 as LNHDA and CDR2 as SQIVND (reference sequence). The chain's CDR3 is CASRGIAGDTGDLFFV.

This clonotype was detected once. The chain employs TRBV9 and TRBJ1-6; D unresolved. The V gene's germline CDR1 is SGDLS and CDR2 YYNGEE. The CDR3 consists of 16 residues. The ends were cut back, 3 bases at V and 14 bases at J, with 24 bases in the middle. The DNA for the CDR3 is TGTGCCAGCAGCGCTGCGGGAGCCAAGGAAAACAATGCCCTCCACTTT. Its translation: CASSAAGAKENNALHF.

Turning to this clonotype: No conserved phenylalanine or tryptophan is present at the end of the CDR3, so a read error is the likely explanation. The DNA is omitted, as the CDR3 cannot be located on it reliably, and the CDR3 follows TCRdb's listing. The chain recombines TRBV2 with TRBJ2-1; the table's TRBD1 call for D was not verified on the DNA. A total of 15 residues make up the CDR3, ends included. Germline V gene sequence: CDR1 SNHLY, CDR2 FYNNEI. The CDR3 loop is CASGDGGTDTEEHFS.

About this clonotype: Because the CDR3 is missing its conserved closing phenylalanine or tryptophan, this is likely a read error. The DNA is omitted, as the CDR3 cannot be located on it reliably, and the CDR3 follows TCRdb's listing. The chain joins TRBV7-2 to TRBJ2-3; TRBD1, as called in the table, went unchecked against the DNA. Ends included, the CDR3 has 13 residues. In germline, CDR1 is SGHTA, CDR2 FQGNSA. CDR3 protein: CASSNGVPEQQAV.

This sequence joins TRBV5-6 and TRBJ2-7, with 12 bases fitting TRBD1. With the DNA end fitting TRBJ2-5 better, the J assignment may be wrong. CDR1 is SGHDT and CDR2 is YYEEEE in the germline V gene. This CDR3 has 16 residues. CDR3 DNA: TGTGCCAGCAGCTTGGAGAGGGACAGGGGGCGGGAGACCCAGTACTTC. Translating it yields CASSLERDRGRETQYF.

The chain is built from TRBV9 and TRBJ1-1; 9 nucleotides line up with TRBD1. V shed 1 base and J 11 bases; nucleotides not matched to a gene: 3. The length of the CDR3 is 12 residues. Germline lookup yields CDR1 SGDLS and CDR2 YYNGEE. This CDR3 reads CASSVTGGLAFF. CDR3 DNA sequence: TGTGCCAGCAGCGTAACAGGGGGCCTGGCTTTCTTT. Complete variable domain (other parts from reference TRBV9 and TRBJ1-1): DSGVTQTPKHLITATGQRVTLRCSPRSGDLSVYWYQQSLDQGLQFLIQYYNGEERAKGNILERFSAQQFPDLHSELNLSSLELGDSALYFCASSVTGGLAFFGQGTRLTVV.

This clonotype was observed a few times. One junction end does not reproduce the germline sequence, and a read error may be involved. The chain couples TRBV7-9 to TRBJ2-4, with D tentatively TRBD1 (5 bases). This CDR3 comprises 12 residues. Germline CDR1 reads SEHNR; CDR2 reads FQNEAQ (reference sequence). The CDR3 DNA reads as TGTGCCAGCGGCGGAGCAGGGAACATGCAGTACTTC. Translation gives CASGGAGNMQYF.

V and J are TRBV6-5 and TRBJ2-3; TRBD2 is a possible D gene (5 bases). V was clipped by 6 bases and J by 6 bases, with 19 bases between them. This CDR3 comprises 15 residues. Germline loops: CDR1 MNHEY, CDR2 SVGAGI. CDR3 in amino acids: CASRELSVQSDTQYF. For the CDR3, the DNA is TGTGCCAGCAGGGAACTTAGCGTGCAGTCTGATACGCAGTATTTT.

This chain uses TRBV7-6 with TRBJ2-1; a possible D gene is TRBD2 (5 bases). The V gene's germline CDR1 is SGHVS and CDR2 FNYEAQ. The CDR3 spans 15 residues. Trimming stripped 0 bases from V and 7 bases from J, with 13 bases between. CDR3 loop: CASSLAHVSGNEQFF. The CDR3 DNA reads TGTGCCAGCAGCTTAGCGCATGTCAGCGGTAATGAGCAGTTCTTC.

V is TRBV19 and J is TRBJ2-1; 7 bases match TRBD2. Germline V gene data show CDR1 as LNHDA and CDR2 as SQIVND (reference sequence). Unmatched junction bases numbered 21, after V lost 1 base and J lost 6 bases. The CDR3 extends over 20 amino acids. The CDR3 loop is CASSIASGAYNVQFFNEQFF. In nucleotides, the CDR3 is TGTGCCAGTAGTATAGCTAGCGGAGCCTACAATGTGCAGTTCTTCAATGAGCAGTTCTTC.

As for this clonotype: Without the conserved terminal phenylalanine or tryptophan, this CDR3 likely stems from a read error. The gene calls are TRBV2 and TRBJ2-5; 7 nucleotides align to TRBD2. Germline V gene sequence: CDR1 SNHLY, CDR2 FYNNEI. The CDR3 contains 14 residues. The V gene end was trimmed by 10 bases and the J gene end by 6 bases; junction bases not matched to a gene: 14. The CDR3 nucleotides are TGTGCCACCAGCGGGGCGGCAGACCCAAAGACCCAGTACTCC. Its translation is CATSGAADPKTQYS.

A note on this clonotype: The junction departs from germline at one end; a sequencing error may be responsible. The CDR3 DNA reads as TGTGCCAGCGGGGACGGGGGCACTGATGCGCAGTATTTTACCTTC. This gives the protein CASGDGGTDAQYFTF. The rearrangement joins TRBV2 to TRBJ2-6, with D tentatively TRBD1 or TRBD2 (6 bases each). Per the germline V gene, CDR1 is SNHLY and CDR2 is FYNNEI. The CDR3 length is 15 residues.

J is TRBJ1-1 and V is TRBV5-6; D unclear. CDR3 size: 12 residues. CDR1 SGHDT and CDR2 YYEEEE come from the germline V gene. V lost 0 bases, J lost 7 bases, and 7 bases lay in between. CDR3 sequence reads: CASSLGEVEAFF. The DNA of the CDR3 is TGTGCCAGCAGCTTGGGGGAGGTTGAAGCTTTCTTT. The variable domain in full, completed from reference TRBV5-6 and TRBJ1-1, reads DAGVTQSPTHLIKTRGQQVTLRCSPKSGHDTVSWYQQALGQGPQFIFQYYEEEERQRGNFPDRFSGHQFPNYSSELNVNALLLGDSALYLCASSLGEVEAFFGQGTRLTVV.

The chain links TRBV5-1 to TRBJ1-2; weak D call: TRBD1 (6 bases). The CDR3 totals 13 residues. With 4 bases removed from V and 10 bases from J, the gap between germline ends came to 17 bases. The germline V gene has CDR1 SGHRS and CDR2 YFSETQ. CDR3 sequence reads: CASSHGQPDDYTF. The CDR3 bases are TGCGCCAGCAGCCACGGACAGCCCGATGACTACACCTTC.

Comments on this clonotype: One junction end does not reproduce the germline sequence, and a read error may be involved. The CDR3, as DNA: TGTGCCAGCAGCGTAGCGGGAGGTCCCCTGGTGCAGAATGAAGCTTTCTTT. Its protein is CASSVAGGPLVQNEAFF. This rearrangement joins TRBV7-8 to TRBJ1-1; D is unclear. The CDR3 loop spans 17 amino acids. Germline loops: CDR1 SGHVS, CDR2 FQNEAQ.